These 30 T cell receptor beta chains were sequenced from one sample in a study of cytomegalovirus exposure and HLA in healthy donors. Both 60 Vbeta primers and 13 Jbeta primers went into the PCR. Profiling relied on immunoSEQ multiplex PCR, and the TCRdb table lists in-frame clones only, not all of them. The sample yields under 150,000 clones, 70% to 85% seen once. The sequenced sample was PBMCs. The receptors were sampled from a middle-aged man in good health and CMV-seropositive.

This clone has a handful of counts. The rearrangement links TRBV29-1 to TRBJ1-1; 7 bases are a match to TRBD1. Germline V CDR1 and CDR2: SQVTM, ANQGSEA. The ends lost 5 bases at V and 1 base at J; junction bases unmatched: 4. The CDR3 is 13 residues long. The CDR3 sequence is CSVSRQGNTEAFF. Here the CDR3 DNA reads TGCAGCGTTTCAAGACAGGGGAACACTGAAGCTTTCTTT.

The genes are TRBV30 and TRBJ2-1, with TRBD1 matching over 9 bases. This CDR3 contains 11 residues. V lost 8 bases, J lost 4 bases, and 0 bases stayed unmatched. Germline V gene lookup returns CDR1 GTSNPN and CDR2 SVGIG (reference sequence). The chain's CDR3 is CAGTGYNEQFF. The CDR3, as DNA: TGTGCCGGGACAGGGTACAATGAGCAGTTCTTC.

V usage is TRBV9 and J usage is TRBJ2-3, with D perhaps TRBD2 (5 bases). The germline CDR1 and CDR2 sequences are SGDLS and YYNGEE. The length of the CDR3 is 16 residues. Trimming took 3 bases from V and 2 from J, leaving 16 bases between them. DNA for the CDR3: TGTGCCAGCAGCGCCGGGAAGTTACCCTACACAGATACGCAGTATTTT. Amino acids: CASSAGKLPYTDTQYF. Full variable domain (rest looked up from reference TRBV9 and TRBJ2-3): DSGVTQTPKHLITATGQRVTLRCSPRSGDLSVYWYQQSLDQGLQFLIQYYNGEERAKGNILERFSAQQFPDLHSELNLSSLELGDSALYFCASSAGKLPYTDTQYFGPGTRLTVL.

The chain employs TRBV5-1 and TRBJ2-3; 8 bases match TRBD2. Trimming cost V 4 bases and J 4 bases; bases outside gene matches: 8. From germline, CDR1 is SGHRS and CDR2 YFSETQ. This CDR3 region has 15 residues. The CDR3 spells CASSQSGSYSDTQYF. In DNA, the CDR3 is TGCGCCAGCAGCCAAAGCGGGAGCTACTCAGATACGCAGTATTTT.

The chain combines TRBV9 with TRBJ2-3; D possibly corresponds to TRBD2 (5 bases). Germline CDR1 SGDLS, CDR2 YYNGEE. This CDR3 contains 12 residues. V was clipped by 0 bases and J by 8 bases, with 7 bases between them. CDR3 protein: CASSVVEGTQYF. CDR3 DNA sequence: TGTGCCAGCAGCGTAGTAGAGGGTACGCAGTATTTT.

This chain uses TRBV11-2 with TRBJ2-2; D ambiguous. CDR3 length equals 14 residues. The germline CDR1 and CDR2 sequences are SGHAT and FQNNGV. Trimming took 1 base from V and 6 from J, leaving 9 bases between them. This CDR3 is CASSLATFSGELFF. The DNA of the CDR3 is TGTGCCAGCAGCTTAGCGACTTTCTCCGGGGAGCTGTTTTTT.

The chain links TRBV7-2 to TRBJ2-3; perhaps TRBD1 as D (5 bases). Germline assignment: CDR1 SGHTA and CDR2 FQGNSA. Trimming cost V 6 bases and J 0 bases, with 19 bases left between them. CDR3 length: 17 residues. The CDR3 spells CASSQTATGVSTDTQYF. The DNA for the CDR3 is TGTGCCAGCAGTCAAACCGCTACAGGTGTTAGCACAGATACGCAGTATTTT. Complete variable domain (other parts from reference TRBV7-2 and TRBJ2-3): GAGVSQSPSNKVTEKGKDVELRCDPISGHTALYWYRQSLGQGLEFLIYFQGNSAPDKSGLPSDRFSAERTGGSVSTLTIQRTQQEDSAVYLCASSQTATGVSTDTQYFGPGTRLTVL.

This clone was seen once. The chain recombines TRBV5-1 with TRBJ2-7, with 7 positions matching TRBD1. Germline V CDR1 and CDR2: SGHRS, YFSETQ. Trimming took 3 bases from V and 5 from J; bases not matched to a gene: 5. The CDR3 contains 13 residues. The CDR3 nucleotides are TGCGCCAGCAGCTCCGTACAGGGGAACGAGCAGTACTTC. Protein: CASSSVQGNEQYF. The full variable domain, in which reference TRBV5-1 and TRBJ2-7 provide the parts outside the CDR3, is KAGVTQTPRYLIKTRGQQVTLSCSPISGHRSVSWYQQTPGQGLQFLFEYFSETQRNKGNFPGRFSGRQFSNSRSEMNVSTLELGDSALYLCASSSVQGNEQYFGPGTRLTVT.

This clone was picked up one time. The rearrangement links TRBV12-5 to TRBJ2-1; weak D call: TRBD1 (5 bases). The germline CDR1 and CDR2 sequences are LGHNT and FRNRAP. The CDR3 loop spans 14 amino acids. V was pared by 9 bases and J by 2 bases, with 14 bases between. The CDR3 region is CASLRTIAYNEQFF. The CDR3 bases are TGTGCTAGCCTCAGGACAATTGCCTACAATGAGCAGTTCTTC. Together with reference TRBV12-5 and TRBJ2-1, the CDR3 gives the full variable domain: DARVTQTPRHKVTEMGQEVTMRCQPILGHNTVFWYRQTMMQGLELLAYFRNRAPLDDSGMPKDRFSAEMPDATLATLKIQPSEPRDSAVYFCASLRTIAYNEQFFGPGTRLTVL.

The chain carries TRBV7-2 and TRBJ2-7; 9 bases align to TRBD1. The ends lost 4 bases at V and 2 bases at J; junction bases unmatched: 6. There are 15 residues in the CDR3. The germline V gene has CDR1 SGHTA and CDR2 FQGNSA. CDR3 coding DNA: TGTGCCAGCAGCTACCGGACAGGGGCCCCCTACGAGCAGTACTTC. It yields the protein CASSYRTGAPYEQYF.

This clone was observed a few times. This sequence joins TRBV5-1 and TRBJ2-1; 8 nucleotides match TRBD2. This CDR3 is built from 15 residues. V was clipped by 0 bases and J by 2 bases; unmatched bases: 1. CDR1 is SGHRS, CDR2 YFSETQ, per germline. The DNA for the CDR3 is TGCGCCAGCAGCTTGGGTAGCGGGACCTACAATGAGCAGTTCTTC. It is translated as CASSLGSGTYNEQFF.

V usage is TRBV30 and J usage is TRBJ2-7; TRBD2 matches 7 bases. V gave up 5 bases and J gave up 6 bases; unmatched junction bases: 10. The CDR3 runs 13 residues. Germline CDR1 GTSNPN, CDR2 SVGIG (reference sequence). CDR3 coding DNA: TGTGCCTGGGCCGGGACTAACCACGGCGAGCAGTACTTC. It translates to CAWAGTNHGEQYF. Based on the CDR3 plus reference TRBV30 and TRBJ2-7, the full variable domain is SQTIHQWPATLVQPVGSPLSLECTVEGTSNPNLYWYRQAAGRGLQLLFYSVGIGQISSEVPQNLSASRPQDRQFILSSKKLLLSDSGFYLCAWAGTNHGEQYFGPGTRLTVT.

The chain uses TRBV18 and TRBJ2-2, with TRBD1 matching 8 bases. Germline trimming cut 6 bases from V and 5 bases from J; bases unmatched to any gene: 8. Germline lookup yields CDR1 KGHSH and CDR2 LQKENI. CDR3 length: 15 amino acids. The chain's CDR3 is CASSLGQGNTGELFF. DNA of the CDR3: TGTGCCAGCTCGCTCGGACAGGGAAATACCGGGGAGCTGTTTTTT.

This clone was detected only a few times. V usage is TRBV29-1 and J usage is TRBJ2-2, with D unclear. V lost 2 bases to trimming and J lost 1 base, with 8 bases between them. The germline V gene has CDR1 SQVTM and CDR2 ANQGSEA. This CDR3 contains 14 residues. CDR3 in DNA: TGCAGCGTTGAAAAGCTTTTGAACACCGGGGAGCTGTTTTTT. Its protein is CSVEKLLNTGELFF.

This sequence joins TRBV7-2 and TRBJ1-5; a possible D gene is TRBD1 (6 bases). This CDR3 has 13 amino acids. Germline values: CDR1 SGHTA, CDR2 FQGNSA. V gave up 6 bases and J gave up 3 bases, with 9 bases separating them. CDR3 bases: TGTGCCAGCAGGACAGGACACAATCAGCCCCAGCATTTT. Its protein is CASRTGHNQPQHF.

The chain links TRBV29-1 to TRBJ1-2, with no clear D. The germline V gene has CDR1 SQVTM and CDR2 ANQGSEA. Trimming removed 4 bases at V and 3 bases at J, with 12 bases between. The CDR3 covers 13 residues. Here the CDR3 reads CSVAWNRDYGYTF. The DNA for the CDR3 is TGCAGCGTTGCGTGGAATCGGGACTATGGCTACACCTTC.

The rearrangement links TRBV2 to TRBJ2-5, with TRBD2 matching over 10 bases. Germline lookup yields CDR1 SNHLY and CDR2 FYNNEI. The CDR3 has 16 amino acids. V was pared by 1 base and J by 6 bases, with 8 bases of the junction left unmatched. The CDR3 loop is CASSEEAQREGKTQYF. CDR3 bases: TGTGCCAGCAGTGAAGAAGCCCAGCGGGAGGGGAAGACCCAGTACTTC.

This chain joins TRBV7-2 and TRBJ1-5; D not resolved. The CDR3 is 13 amino acids. Germline lookup yields CDR1 SGHTA and CDR2 FQGNSA. V gave up 2 bases and J gave up 5 bases, with 7 bases separating them. CDR3 sequence (DNA): TGTGCCAGCAGCTTAAACAGCTATCAGCCCCAGCATTTT. It encodes CASSLNSYQPQHF.

The chain has TRBV7-9 and TRBJ2-5; tentative D call: TRBD2 (5 bases). Deletions cut 3 bases from V and 4 bases from J, with 12 bases between. Germline values: CDR1 SEHNR, CDR2 FQNEAQ (reference sequence). This CDR3 is 14 amino acids long. The CDR3 bases are TGTGCCAGCAGCTTTACGGGGTCGTCAGAGACCCAGTACTTC. This codes for CASSFTGSSETQYF.

The V gene is TRBV5-1, the J gene TRBJ1-1; a weak D match, TRBD1 (5 bases). CDR3 length: 13 residues. V lost 1 base and J lost 7, with 11 bases in between. CDR1 SGHRS and CDR2 YFSETQ come from the germline V gene. For the CDR3, the DNA is TGCGCCAGCAGCTTGCTCGGGGGTGGTGAAGCTTTCTTT. The encoded protein is CASSLLGGGEAFF.

The chain couples TRBV27 to TRBJ2-1; no reliable D call. CDR1 is MNHEY and CDR2 is SMNVEV in the germline V gene (reference sequence). This CDR3 has 12 amino acids. Trimming took 6 bases from V and 5 from J, leaving 8 bases between them. The CDR3 DNA reads as TGTGCCAGCAGCTGGCAAAACAATGAGCAGTTCTTC. This encodes CASSWQNNEQFF.

The V gene is TRBV4-1, the J gene TRBJ1-2; 7 bases are a match to TRBD1. V dropped 4 bases and J dropped 2; count of bases not matched to a gene: 7. This CDR3 spans 15 amino acids. Germline V CDR1 and CDR2: MGHRA, YSYEKL. The CDR3 loop reads CASSRGQASNYGYTF. The CDR3 nucleotides are TGCGCCAGCAGCCGAGGACAGGCCTCGAACTATGGCTACACCTTC.

V and J are TRBV10-3 and TRBJ2-1; 7 bases are a match to TRBD2. The germline V gene encodes CDR1 ENHRY and CDR2 SYGVKD. V dropped 11 bases and J dropped 7; count of bases not matched to a gene: 14. This CDR3 contains 14 residues. The CDR3 DNA sequence: TGTGCCTCCCAGACTGGCGGGGGTAGAAATGAGCAGTTCTTC. Its protein is CASQTGGGRNEQFF.

This chain uses TRBV5-1 with TRBJ2-2; D possibly corresponds to TRBD1 (5 bases). The germline gives CDR1 SGHRS, CDR2 YFSETQ. Trimming removed 5 bases at V and 0 bases at J, with 11 bases between. The CDR3 contains 15 residues. As DNA, the CDR3 is TGCGCCAGCAGGATGGGGCGGACGAACACCGGGGAGCTGTTTTTT. Encoded protein: CASRMGRTNTGELFF.

V is TRBV5-6 and J is TRBJ1-5, with D uncertain. CDR1 is SGHDT and CDR2 is YYEEEE in the germline V gene. V was cut by 2 bases and J by 7 bases, with 13 bases left in between. This CDR3 is built from 14 residues. The CDR3 protein is CASSLVGSSQPQHF. For the CDR3, the DNA is TGTGCCAGCAGCTTAGTAGGGAGCAGCCAGCCCCAGCATTTT.

This chain uses TRBV18 with TRBJ1-6; D is possibly TRBD1 (6 bases). Trimming removed 6 bases at V and 6 bases at J, with 15 bases between. There are 15 residues in the CDR3. CDR1 and CDR2 (germline): KGHSH, LQKENI. The CDR3 nucleotides are TGTGCCAGCTCCCCAGGCGGACAGCTTAATTCACCCCTCCACTTT. Encoded protein: CASSPGGQLNSPLHF.

In its sample, this clone was seen a few times. This sequence joins TRBV4-1 and TRBJ2-7, with 13 bases matching TRBD2. CDR3 size: 14 residues. From germline, CDR1 is MGHRA and CDR2 YSYEKL. The ends lost 8 bases at V and 7 bases at J; junction bases unmatched: 8. CDR3 in amino acids: CASQPGLAGKEQYF. The CDR3 DNA reads TGCGCCAGCCAGCCGGGACTAGCGGGAAAAGAGCAGTACTTC.

The rearrangement uses TRBV5-1 and TRBJ2-5; 13 nucleotides line up with TRBD2. CDR1 is SGHRS, CDR2 YFSETQ, per germline. This CDR3 region has 15 residues. Trimming at V came to 4 bases and at J to 5 bases, leaving 5 bases not matched to a gene. CDR3 protein: CASSAGLAGVETQYF. The CDR3 region has the DNA TGCGCCAGCAGCGCTGGACTAGCGGGAGTGGAGACCCAGTACTTC.

V is TRBV27 and J is TRBJ1-5; TRBD1 matches 9 bases. Germline CDR1 and CDR2: MNHEY and SMNVEV (reference sequence). V trimming: 3 bases; J trimming: 7 bases; junction bases outside the gene matches: 4. The length of the CDR3 is 14 residues. CDR3 DNA sequence: TGTGCCAGCAGTTTCACAGGGGGCAGACAGCCCCAGCATTTT. Protein: CASSFTGGRQPQHF.

The rearrangement links TRBV2 to TRBJ2-4; maybe TRBD1 (5 bases). This CDR3 has 16 residues. V lost 1 base to trimming and J lost 5 bases, with 15 bases between them. CDR1 SNHLY and CDR2 FYNNEI come from the germline V gene. The CDR3 bases are TGTGCCAGCAGTGAAGAGGGCAGGGTGGTCCAAAACATTCAGTACTTC. Encoded protein: CASSEEGRVVQNIQYF.